This passage covers 19 T cell receptor beta chains from one sample sequenced in a study of T cells in Graves' hyperthyroidism and ophthalmopathy. Regions amplified from RNA transcripts were the TCR beta CDR3 regions. When the TCR CDR3 underwent first-round RT-PCR, the HTBI primer set was used. TCRdb itself ran the multiplex PCR reads through MiXCR, one entry per CDR3 protein. The sample contains 370,000 or so distinct CDR3 sequences, more than 20% of which appear only once. Source material: blood. The receptors come from a man between 50 and 59 years old with Graves' hyperthyroidism.

This clonotype was detected ten times or more. The genes are TRBV11-2 and TRBJ2-4, with 7 positions matching TRBD1. The CDR3 is 13 amino acids. J gave up 6 bases and V 3 bases, and 2 bases lay outside the gene matches. The germline V gene has CDR1 SGHAT and CDR2 FQNNGV. CDR3 nucleotide sequence: TGTGCCAGCAGCTTGGACAGGCGAAACATTCAGTACTTC. It codes for CASSLDRRNIQYF.

This clonotype was observed a handful of times. Here the CDR3 reads CATSDFTSGWADTQYF. For the CDR3, the DNA is TGTGCCACCAGTGATTTCACTAGCGGGTGGGCAGATACGCAGTATTTT. This chain uses TRBV24-1 with TRBJ2-3, with 9 bases fitting TRBD2. Trimming cost V 1 base and J 4 bases; bases outside gene matches: 5. The germline CDR1 and CDR2 sequences are KGHDR and SFDVKD. The CDR3 runs to 16 residues.

The rearrangement uses TRBV5-5 and TRBJ1-2, with 9 bases matching TRBD1. CDR3 length equals 14 residues. The V and J ends lost 4 bases and 7 bases, in that order; junction bases with no gene match: 8. Germline assignment: CDR1 SGHKS and CDR2 YYEKEE (reference sequence). CDR3 region: CASSPGQGTCGYTF. CDR3 nucleotides: TGTGCCAGCAGCCCGGGACAGGGAACGTGTGGCTACACCTTC.

The rearrangement uses TRBV20-1 and TRBJ2-3; TRBD2 matches 7 bases. The germline V gene encodes CDR1 DFQATT and CDR2 SNEGSKA (reference sequence). Trimming cost V 4 bases and J 2 bases; bases outside gene matches: 15. This CDR3 has 17 amino acids. CDR3 sequence: CSAIRNGGNRNTDTQYF. CDR3 DNA: TGCAGTGCTATTAGAAACGGGGGGAACCGGAACACAGATACGCAGTATTTT.

This clonotype has at least ten counts. V gene TRBV3-1 combines with J gene TRBJ2-7; D uncertain. V dropped 4 bases and J dropped 4 bases, with 11 bases sitting between them. The length of the CDR3 is 13 residues. Germline CDR1 reads LGHDT; CDR2 reads YNNKEL (reference sequence). In DNA, the CDR3 is TGTGCCAGCAGCCTAAGCGATTCATACGAGCAGTACTTC. It specifies CASSLSDSYEQYF.

This clonotype was seen only a few times. This chain's CDR3 is CATSDPGGRHNEQFF. CDR3 bases: TGTGCCACCAGTGACCCCGGGGGCCGTCACAATGAGCAGTTCTTC. The J gene is TRBJ2-1, the V gene TRBV24-1; D is tentatively TRBD1 or TRBD2 (6 bases each). This CDR3 spans 15 amino acids. The germline V gene has CDR1 KGHDR and CDR2 SFDVKD. Trimming took 4 bases from V and 5 from J, leaving 14 bases between them.

A few counts support this clonotype. The J gene is TRBJ2-7, the V gene TRBV20-1; D unclear. This CDR3 has 13 residues. V lost 3 bases and J lost 6, with 15 bases in between. Germline V gives CDR1 DFQATT, CDR2 SNEGSKA (reference sequence). The CDR3 DNA reads as TGCAGTGCTAGGGACCAAATATCCCTCGAGCAGTACTTC. The encoded protein is CSARDQISLEQYF.

The rearrangement links TRBV30 to TRBJ1-1; a weak D match, TRBD1 (6 bases). This CDR3 spans 14 amino acids. Trimming took 1 base from V and 5 from J, leaving 14 bases between them. The germline V gene encodes CDR1 GTSNPN and CDR2 SVGIG (reference sequence). DNA of the CDR3: TGTGCCTGGAGTGACGGGGGGCGAAGGACTGAAGCTTTCTTT. It yields the protein CAWSDGGRRTEAFF.

This sequence joins TRBV29-1 and TRBJ2-7; TRBD1 matches at 7 bases. This CDR3 is 11 amino acids long. With 7 bases clipped from V and 4 bases from J, the junction kept 4 bases outside the gene matches. Germline CDR1 SQVTM, CDR2 ANQGSEA. The CDR3 DNA reads TGCAGCGCCGGACAGGTGTACGAGCAGTACTTC. This sequence encodes CSAGQVYEQYF.

On this clonotype itself: One junction end disagrees with the germline gene, perhaps due to a read error. This chain joins TRBV5-1 and TRBJ1-1, with D unclear. CDR3 length: 15 residues. The germline gives CDR1 SGHRS, CDR2 YFSETQ. CDR3 loop: CASSLETRENTEAFF. Here the CDR3 DNA reads TGTGCCAGCAGCTTGGAGACAAGGGAGAACACTGAAGCTTTCTTT.

The J gene is TRBJ2-5, the V gene TRBV2; D uncertain. Germline values: CDR1 SNHLY, CDR2 FYNNEI. The ends were cut back, 6 bases at V and 1 base at J, with 6 bases in the middle. This CDR3 spans 12 amino acids. The CDR3 DNA reads TGTGCCAGCAGATATGCCCAAGAGACCCAGTACTTC. It encodes CASRYAQETQYF.

This clonotype was counted only a few times. The rearrangement links TRBV6-1 to TRBJ1-5; TRBD1 matches at 7 bases. The V segment lost 7 bases and the J segment 0 bases; nucleotides outside the gene matches: 9. This CDR3 has 16 amino acids. Germline loops: CDR1 MNHNS, CDR2 SASEGT. Here the CDR3 reads CASTAGQMGSNQPQHF. As DNA, the CDR3 is TGTGCCAGCACCGCGGGACAGATGGGTAGCAATCAGCCCCAGCATTTT.

The chain carries TRBV7-2 and TRBJ2-5; the match to TRBD2 covers 10 bases. V shed 1 base, J shed 5 bases, and the junction held 13 bases outside the gene matches. The CDR3 extends over 18 amino acids. In germline, CDR1 is SGHTA, CDR2 FQGNSA. The CDR3 loop is CASSLGPWASGSGETQYF. Here the CDR3 DNA reads TGTGCCAGCAGCTTAGGACCGTGGGCTAGCGGGAGCGGGGAGACCCAGTACTTC.

Regarding this clonotype: This sequence may be a read error, since a much larger clone differs from it by one base. The chain has TRBV12-3 or TRBV12-4 and TRBJ1-5; D possibly corresponds to TRBD1 (5 bases). The CDR3 loop spans 15 amino acids. Trimming took 3 bases from V and 4 from J, leaving 13 bases between them. CDR3 DNA: TGTGCCAGCAGTTTTGGCAGGGCATGGAATCAGCCCCAGCATTTT. Encoded protein: CASSFGRAWNQPQHF.

The chain links TRBV7-2 to TRBJ2-1, with TRBD1 identical over 10 bases. Germline V CDR1 and CDR2: SGHTA, FQGNSA. This CDR3 is 17 amino acids long. After removal of 3 bases from V and 7 bases from J, the junction contained 12 bases not matched to a gene. The CDR3 protein is CASSLGVGQGLKNEQFF. The CDR3 DNA reads as TGTGCCAGCAGCTTGGGCGTGGGACAGGGGTTGAAAAATGAGCAGTTCTTC.

The chain links TRBV5-1 to TRBJ2-2, with a weak D call TRBD1 (6 bases). Per the germline V gene, CDR1 is SGHRS and CDR2 is YFSETQ. Trimming removed 0 bases from V and 4 bases from J, with 7 bases in between. This CDR3 is 14 amino acids long. CDR3 region: CASSLDRATGELFF. The CDR3 DNA reads TGCGCCAGCAGCTTGGACAGGGCCACCGGGGAGCTGTTTTTT.

There are a few counts of this clonotype. V gene TRBV20-1 combines with J gene TRBJ2-3; D is unresolved. V lost 4 bases to trimming and J lost 4 bases, with 9 bases between them. The CDR3 sequence is 12 residues long. Per germline, CDR1 DFQATT and CDR2 SNEGSKA (reference sequence). CDR3 amino acids: CSANRISDTQYF. The CDR3 DNA follows: TGCAGTGCTAATCGTATTTCAGATACGCAGTATTTT.

In this sample, this clonotype turned up a few times. The rearrangement links TRBV28 to TRBJ1-5; D is ambiguous. Trimming cost V 5 bases and J 5 bases, with 16 bases left between them. Per the germline V gene, CDR1 is MDHEN and CDR2 is SYDVKM. The CDR3 consists of 15 residues. The DNA of the CDR3 is TGTGCCAGCAGTCTAAGGGCCGGACTTTATCAGCCCCAGCATTTT. As protein: CASSLRAGLYQPQHF.

This clonotype was found many times. Relative to the germline gene, one junction end is altered; a read error may explain this. This chain joins TRBV5-1 and TRBJ2-7; 7 nucleotides agree with TRBD1. The CDR3 has 13 amino acids. The germline CDR1 and CDR2 sequences are SGHRS and YFSETQ. CDR3 sequence: CASSLGGGYEQYF. The CDR3 nucleotides read TGTGCCAGCAGCTTAGGGGGCGGCTACGAGCAGTACTTC.